This TCR beta chain derives from a study of T cells in Graves' hyperthyroidism and ophthalmopathy. RNA transcripts yielded amplified TCR beta CDR3 regions. The HTBI primer set was used in a first-round RT-PCR of the TCR CDR3. TCRdb reprocessed the multiplex PCR reads with MiXCR, giving one entry per CDR3 protein. The profile shows some 550,000 distinct CDR3 sequences, around 21% of them singletons. Findings of the study overall: Clonotypes that were expanded in thyroid above 0.001 mostly appeared in blood too. Model predictions of ophthalmopathy came a median approximately 6.2 months before onset.

This CDR3 has 13 amino acids. Trimming removed 6 bases from V and 4 bases from J, with 12 bases in between. CDR1 and CDR2 from the germline V gene are MGHDK and SYGVNS. This clonotype has only a few counts. Its antigen is unidentified. Given a much more abundant clone one base away, this may be a read error. As the CDR3 is not closed by the conserved phenylalanine or tryptophan, this likely results from a read error. This chain connects TRBV25-1 to TRBJ1-2; a possible D gene is TRBD1 (6 bases). The origin of this receptor is a man aged 18 to 30 with Graves' hyperthyroidism. The sample taken for sequencing was blood. The CDR3 DNA sequence: TGTGCCAGCAGGAGGGGGGGCGGCTATGGCTACACCTAC. It is translated as CASRRGGGYGYTY.